This TCR beta chain emerged from a study of OX40 agonist ivuxolimab in advanced cancers. Across the whole study: Across the patients, intravenous ivuxolimab was delivered every 2 weeks at 0.01 to 10 mg/kg. Study-level findings and limits: The study found that CD8+ T cells averaged more expanded clones than CD4+.

Prior autoimmune disease or systemic immunosuppression barred patients. Assay used: immunoSEQ multiplex PCR; TCRdb lists only in-frame clones, some missing. The repertoire holds 73,000 or so clones, about 81% seen once, with approximately 2.4% in the top ten. The V gene end was trimmed by 5 bases and the J gene end by 4 bases; junction bases not matched to a gene: 7. CDR1 SGHVS and CDR2 FNYEAQ come from the germline V gene. The CDR3 runs 15 residues. On this clone: Its antigen is unknown.

The sequence derives from an adult with an advanced solid tumor such as melanoma, head and neck, liver or kidney cancer. This chain connects TRBV7-6 to TRBJ2-1; 8 positions match TRBD2. The sequencing used CD4+ or CD8+ T cells sorted from blood, collected in a trial of the OX40 agonist ivuxolimab. CDR3 DNA: TGTGCCAGCAGCCCTAGCGGGTTCAGGTACAATGAGCAGTTCTTC. Translation: CASSPSGFRYNEQFF.